The 2 T cell receptor beta chains given below trace back to one sample, sequenced in a study of Ad26.COV2.S vaccination and SARS-CoV-2 variants. Sequenced by immunoSEQ multiplex PCR; TCRdb stores in-frame clones only, minus some. The sample comprises about 680,000 clones, more than 80% of which are singletons, and about 1.5% rests with the top ten. Treatment given: around 19 received Ad26.COV2.S at low or high dose, single or two shots; 5 received placebo; per-sample allocation not given. All samples were drawn on day 63, counting from the first vaccine or placebo injection. The sequenced sample was peripheral blood, obtained in a trial of Ad26.COV2.S vaccine versus placebo. The receptors here all came from a person between 18 and 59 years old who received the Ad26.COV2.S COVID-19 vaccine or a placebo.

The V call is TRBV4-1, the J call TRBJ2-7; 9 positions agree with TRBD1. The CDR3 is made up of 17 amino acids. Unmatched junction bases numbered 9, after V lost 0 bases and J lost 3 bases. Germline V lookup: CDR1 MGHRA, CDR2 YSYEKL. The CDR3 DNA is TGCGCCAGCAGCCAAGATTTCCCGGGACAGGGATACTACGAGCAGTACTTC. It translates to CASSQDFPGQGYYEQYF.

The CDR3 loop reads CAILSGRGEQYF. CDR3 nucleotides: TGTGCCATCTTATCAGGGAGGGGCGAGCAGTACTTC. This chain connects TRBV10-3 to TRBJ2-7; 7 nucleotides match TRBD2. The CDR3 covers 12 residues. Germline V gives CDR1 ENHRY, CDR2 SYGVKD. V lost 8 bases and J lost 6; bases outside the gene matches: 7.